These T cell receptor beta chains were read from a single sample in a study of beta chain features in type 1 diabetes. Clones were sequenced by immunoSEQ multiplex PCR, and TCRdb holds only the in-frame ones, with some missing. The table includes approximately 250,000 clones, roughly 14% detected once. What was sequenced was naive CD4+ T cells from blood. These receptors originate from a woman between 40 and 55 years old in good health. CDR3s include the opening cysteine and the closing phenylalanine or tryptophan. The D gene is left open where the match is weak. Some rows have no size entry. The others give once, few or many, or a class for an expanded clone.

J gene,V gene,D gene,clone size,CDR3 DNA,CDR3 protein
TRBJ2-3,TRBV5-1,TRBD1,NA,TGCGCCAGCAGCCGCGGCGGGACAGGGGTGGCAGATACGCAGTATTTT,CASSRGGTGVADTQYF
TRBJ1-1,TRBV29-1,NA,NA,TGCAGCGTGGACATAGACATCAACACTGAAGCTTTCTTT,CSVDIDINTEAFF
TRBJ1-2,TRBV23-1,NA,NA,TGCGCCAGCAGTCAACCTCGAGGACAGACAAGCTACACCTTC,CASSQPRGQTSYTF
TRBJ2-5,TRBV7-2,TRBD2,NA,TGTGCCAGCAGCTCGGGACTAGCGGGGGAGCAAGAGACCCAGTACTTC,CASSSGLAGEQETQYF
TRBJ2-1,TRBV6-6,TRBD2,NA,TGTGCCAGCAGTTACCTCCTAGCGGGGGCCTACAATGAGCAGTTCTTC,CASSYLLAGAYNEQFF
TRBJ2-3,TRBV5-1,TRBD2,few,TGCGCCAGCAGCTGGGGACTAGCGGGGGGGCCAGATACGCAGTATTTT,CASSWGLAGGPDTQYF
TRBJ2-2,TRBV2,NA,NA,TGTGCCAGCAGGGCCGAGAACACCGGGGAGCTGTTTTTT,CASRAENTGELFF
TRBJ2-3,TRBV7-2,TRBD1,NA,TGTGCCAGCAGCTTATTGTCCGCTCTAGGGGGCAGCACAGATACGCAGTATTTT,CASSLLSALGGSTDTQYF
TRBJ2-7,TRBV7-2,TRBD1,few,TGTGCCAGCAGGCCAACAGGGGGCTCCTACGAGCAGTACTTC,CASRPTGGSYEQYF
TRBJ1-1,TRBV9,NA,few,TGTGCCAGCAGCGTAGTTCCACAGACAGCCCCGAACACTGAAGCTTTCTTT,CASSVVPQTAPNTEAFF
TRBJ1-1,TRBV4-3,NA,NA,TGCGCCAGCAGCCAAGGAGCGGGGTTGGACACTGAAGCTTTCTTT,CASSQGAGLDTEAFF
TRBJ1-1,TRBV7-2,NA,NA,TGTGCCAGCAGCCTTAGCTTGAACGCTGAAGCTTTCTTT,CASSLSLNAEAFF
TRBJ1-6,TRBV7-9,TRBD1,many,TGTGCCAGCAGCCAAGCGGACAGGGCGAATTCACCCCTCCACTTT,CASSQADRANSPLHF
TRBJ2-1,TRBV18,TRBD1,few,TGTGCCAGCTCACTCCTCCGGGACAGCTACAATGAGCAGTTCTTC,CASSLLRDSYNEQFF
TRBJ2-1,TRBV29-1,NA,few,TGCAGCGTTGAGAAGCCTGAGCAGTTCTTC,CSVEKPEQFF
TRBJ1-1,TRBV29-1,NA,few,TGCAGCGTTGAACCCGCGCATGTAGCTTTCTTT,CSVEPAHVAFF
TRBJ2-7,TRBV9,TRBD2,NA,TGTGCCAGCAGCGTAGGAGTGACTAGCGGGGTCTACGAGCAGTACTTC,CASSVGVTSGVYEQYF
TRBJ2-7,TRBV2,TRBD2,NA,TGTGCCAGCAGTGCCCTAGGACTAGCGGGTAACGAGCAGTACTTC,CASSALGLAGNEQYF
TRBJ1-1,TRBV6-5,NA,few,TGTGCCAGCAGTTCACTTACCGGGAACACTGAAGCTTTCTTT,CASSSLTGNTEAFF
TRBJ2-7,TRBV11-2,TRBD1,NA,TGTGCCAGCAGCCGGGACAGGGACCTCTGGGAGCAGTACTTC,CASSRDRDLWEQYF
TRBJ1-2,TRBV7-2,NA,NA,TGTGCCAGCAGCTTGAGGGGGTCGGAATTTAACTATGGCTACACCTTC,CASSLRGSEFNYGYTF
TRBJ1-6,TRBV4-2,TRBD1,NA,TGTGCCAGCAGCCAGGGCCTTGGACAGGGAAATTCACCCCTCCACTTT,CASSQGLGQGNSPLHF
TRBJ2-3,TRBV2,NA,NA,TGTGCCAGCAGTGACGGTACGCGCACAGATACGCAGTATTTT,CASSDGTRTDTQYF
TRBJ1-6,TRBV4-2,NA,few,TGTGCCAGCAGCTTTATTAATTCACCCCTCCACTTT,CASSFINSPLHF